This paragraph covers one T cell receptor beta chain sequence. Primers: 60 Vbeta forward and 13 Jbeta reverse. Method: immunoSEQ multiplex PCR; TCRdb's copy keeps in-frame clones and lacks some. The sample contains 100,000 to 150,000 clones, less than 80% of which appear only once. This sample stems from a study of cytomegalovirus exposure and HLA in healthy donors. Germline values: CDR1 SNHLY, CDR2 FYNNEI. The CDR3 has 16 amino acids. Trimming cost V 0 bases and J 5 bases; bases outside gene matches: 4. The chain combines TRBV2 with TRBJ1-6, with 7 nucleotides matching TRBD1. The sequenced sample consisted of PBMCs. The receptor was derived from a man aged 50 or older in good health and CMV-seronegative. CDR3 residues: CASSEAVGTDNSPLHF. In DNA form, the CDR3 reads TGTGCCAGCAGTGAAGCGGTAGGGACAGATAATTCACCCCTCCACTTT.